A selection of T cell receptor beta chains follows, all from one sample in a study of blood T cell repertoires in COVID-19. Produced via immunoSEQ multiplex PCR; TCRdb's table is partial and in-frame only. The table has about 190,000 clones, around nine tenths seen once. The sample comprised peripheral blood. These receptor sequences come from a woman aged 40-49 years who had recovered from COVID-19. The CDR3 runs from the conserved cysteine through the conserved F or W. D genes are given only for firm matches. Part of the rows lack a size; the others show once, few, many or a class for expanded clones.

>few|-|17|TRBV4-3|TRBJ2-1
CASSQPQQGSSYNEQFF
TGCGCCAGCAGCCAACCACAACAGGGCTCCTCCTACAATGAGCAGTTCTTC
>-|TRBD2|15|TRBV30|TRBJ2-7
CAFSPRTGTSGILYF
TGTGCCTTCTCGCCCCGAACCGGGACTAGCGGGATCCTGTACTTC
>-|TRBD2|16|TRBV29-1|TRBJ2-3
CSVEPSLAGAKYTQYF
TGCAGCGTTGAACCTTCACTAGCGGGAGCGAAATATACGCAGTATTTT
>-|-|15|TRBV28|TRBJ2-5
CASSPIWRNQETQYF
TGTGCCAGCAGTCCTATTTGGAGGAACCAAGAGACCCAGTACTTC
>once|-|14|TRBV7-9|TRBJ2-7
CASGSDSQSYEQYF
TGTGCCAGCGGATCGGACAGTCAGTCCTACGAGCAGTACTTC
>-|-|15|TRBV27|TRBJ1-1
CASSLTENANTEAFF
TGTGCCAGCAGTTTAACGGAGAACGCGAACACTGAAGCTTTCTTT
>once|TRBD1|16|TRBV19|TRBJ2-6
CASSTRQGSGANVLTF
TGTGCCAGTAGTACCCGACAGGGGTCTGGGGCCAACGTCCTGACTTTC
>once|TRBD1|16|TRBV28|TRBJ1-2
CASSTRPGTGPYGYTF
TGTGCCAGCAGTACCAGGCCCGGGACAGGTCCCTATGGCTACACCTTC
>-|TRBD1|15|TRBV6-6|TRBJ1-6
CASSATRGNDSPLHF
TGTGCCAGCAGTGCTACCAGGGGGAACGATTCACCCCTCCACTTT
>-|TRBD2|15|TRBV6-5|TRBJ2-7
CASTRTSGSSYEQYF
TGTGCCAGCACCAGGACTAGCGGGAGTAGTTACGAGCAGTACTTC
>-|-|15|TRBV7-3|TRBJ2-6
CASSLDSSGANVLTF
TGTGCCAGCAGCTTAGACTCCTCGGGGGCCAACGTCCTGACTTTC
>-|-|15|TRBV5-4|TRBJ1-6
CASSHLGGVDSPLHF
TGTGCCAGCAGCCATTTAGGAGGGGTGGATTCACCCCTCCACTTT
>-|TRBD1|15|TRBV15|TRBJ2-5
CATSSGQGAQETQYF
TGTGCCACCAGCAGCGGACAGGGGGCGCAAGAGACCCAGTACTTC
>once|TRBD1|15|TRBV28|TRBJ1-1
CASSLRGQGGTEAFF
TGTGCCAGCAGTTTAAGGGGACAGGGAGGGACTGAAGCTTTCTTT
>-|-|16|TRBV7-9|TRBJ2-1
CASSSTGSGIYNEQFF
TGTGCCAGCAGCTCCACGGGTAGCGGAATCTACAATGAGCAGTTCTTC
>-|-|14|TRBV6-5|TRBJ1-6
CASKGQTSNSPLHF
TGTGCCAGCAAGGGGCAGACCAGCAATTCACCCCTCCACTTT
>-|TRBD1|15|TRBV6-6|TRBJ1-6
CASRRSGTENSPLHF
TGTGCCAGCAGGCGATCCGGGACAGAGAATTCACCCCTCCACTTT
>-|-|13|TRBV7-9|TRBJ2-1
CASSFQGTTEQFF
TGTGCCAGCAGCTTCCAGGGGACTACTGAGCAGTTCTTC
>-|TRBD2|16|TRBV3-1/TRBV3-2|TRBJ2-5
CASSQAAGGLVGTQYF
TGTGCCAGCAGCCAAGCCGCGGGAGGCCTGGTGGGGACCCAGTACTTC
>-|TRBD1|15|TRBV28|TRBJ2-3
CASSPGTGRTDTQYF
TGTGCCAGCAGCCCTGGGACAGGTCGCACAGATACGCAGTATTTT
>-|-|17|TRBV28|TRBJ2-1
CASSSTSKGLGYNEQFF
TGTGCCAGCAGCTCCACCTCGAAGGGGTTGGGTTACAATGAGCAGTTCTTC
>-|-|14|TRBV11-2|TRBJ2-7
CASSTSGISYEQYF
TGTGCCAGCAGCACCTCCGGGATCTCCTACGAGCAGTACTTC
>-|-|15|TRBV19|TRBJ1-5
CASSPAGDGNQPQHF
TGTGCCAGTAGCCCCGCAGGGGACGGCAATCAGCCCCAGCATTTT
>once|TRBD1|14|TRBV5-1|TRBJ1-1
CASRNRGMNTEAFF
TGCGCCAGCAGGAACAGGGGAATGAACACTGAAGCTTTCTTT
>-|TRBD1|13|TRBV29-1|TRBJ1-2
CSVSGTGVSGYTF
TGCAGCGTGTCCGGGACAGGGGTGAGTGGCTACACCTTC
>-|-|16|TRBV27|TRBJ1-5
CASSLMAGVRNQPQHF
TGTGCCAGCAGTTTAATGGCGGGGGTGCGCAATCAGCCCCAGCATTTT
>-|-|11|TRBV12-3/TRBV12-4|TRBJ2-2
CASTLGGELFF
TGTGCCAGCACCCTAGGCGGGGAGCTGTTTTTT
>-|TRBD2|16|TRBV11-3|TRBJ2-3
CASSLGLAGVPDTQYF
TGTGCCAGCAGCTTAGGACTAGCGGGAGTACCAGATACGCAGTATTTT
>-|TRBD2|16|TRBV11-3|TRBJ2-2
CASCGLAGGQGGELFF
TGTGCCAGCTGCGGACTAGCGGGAGGGCAAGGCGGGGAGCTGTTTTTT
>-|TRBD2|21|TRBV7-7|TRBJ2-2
CASSPSRLAGGPSVNTGELFF
TGTGCCAGCAGCCCATCGAGACTAGCGGGAGGACCATCGGTCAACACCGGGGAGCTGTTTTTT
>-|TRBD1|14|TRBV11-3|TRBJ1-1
CASSPGQGYTEAFF
TGTGCCAGCAGCCCGGGACAGGGGTACACTGAAGCTTTCTTT
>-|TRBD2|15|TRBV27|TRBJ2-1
CASSLGTSGRVEQFF
TGTGCCAGCAGTCTCGGGACTAGCGGGAGGGTTGAGCAGTTCTTC
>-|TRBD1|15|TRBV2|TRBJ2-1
CASSETGQGYNEQFF
TGTGCCAGCAGTGAAACCGGACAGGGCTACAATGAGCAGTTCTTC
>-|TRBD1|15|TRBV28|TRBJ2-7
CASSFGQGAPYEQYF
TGTGCCAGCAGTTTCGGACAGGGGGCACCCTACGAGCAGTACTTC
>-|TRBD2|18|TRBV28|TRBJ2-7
CASSPGSGGVRHSYEQYF
TGTGCCAGCAGTCCCGGGTCCGGGGGGGTTCGTCACTCCTACGAGCAGTACTTC
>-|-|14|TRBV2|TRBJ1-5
CASLREVGNQPQHF
TGTGCCAGCCTAAGGGAGGTTGGGAATCAGCCCCAGCATTTT
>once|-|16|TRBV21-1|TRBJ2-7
CASSEARAYSSYEQYF
TGTGCCAGCAGCGAAGCGAGGGCCTATAGCTCCTACGAGCAGTACTTC
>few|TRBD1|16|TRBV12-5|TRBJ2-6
CASGSDRVSGANVLTF
TGTGCTAGTGGTTCCGACAGGGTCTCTGGGGCCAACGTCCTGACTTTC
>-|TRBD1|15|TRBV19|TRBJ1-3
CASSIFGTVGNTIYF
TGTGCCAGTAGTATCTTTGGGACAGTCGGAAACACCATATATTTT
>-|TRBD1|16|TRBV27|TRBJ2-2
CASSLAGGLNTGELFF
TGTGCCAGCAGTTTAGCAGGGGGCTTAAACACCGGGGAGCTGTTTTTT
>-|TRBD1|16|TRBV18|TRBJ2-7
CASSPPLGQGSYEQYF
TGTGCCAGCTCACCACCTCTGGGACAGGGCTCCTACGAGCAGTACTTC
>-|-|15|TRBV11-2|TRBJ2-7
CASSLDLSSSWEQYF
TGTGCCAGCAGCTTAGATTTGTCTAGCTCCTGGGAGCAGTACTTC
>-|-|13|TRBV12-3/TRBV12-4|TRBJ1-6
CASSPTGVSPLHF
TGTGCCAGCTCCCCCACCGGGGTTTCACCCCTCCACTTT
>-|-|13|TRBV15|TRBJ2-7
CATSLQSGYEQYF
TGTGCCACCAGCTTGCAATCAGGTTACGAGCAGTACTTC
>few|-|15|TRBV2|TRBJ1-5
CASSDIRQPNQPQHF
TGTGCCAGCAGCGATATCCGACAGCCCAATCAGCCCCAGCATTTT
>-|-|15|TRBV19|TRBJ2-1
CASSIMSREDNEQFF
TGTGCCAGTAGTATTATGTCGAGGGAGGATAATGAGCAGTTCTTC
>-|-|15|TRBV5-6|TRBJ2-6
CASSPGAPGANVLTF
TGTGCCAGCAGCCCGGGAGCACCCGGGGCCAACGTCCTGACTTTC
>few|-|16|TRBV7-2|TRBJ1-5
CASSLDPPGNNQPQHF
TGTGCCAGCAGCTTAGATCCCCCAGGGAACAATCAGCCCCAGCATTTT
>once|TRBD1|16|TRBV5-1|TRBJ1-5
CASSLGQGSGGEPQHF
TGCGCCAGCAGCTTAGGACAGGGATCCGGAGGGGAGCCCCAGCATTTT
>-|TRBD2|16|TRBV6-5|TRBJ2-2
CASSYAGTTTTGELFF
TGTGCCAGCAGTTACGCCGGGACTACAACCACCGGGGAGCTGTTTTTT
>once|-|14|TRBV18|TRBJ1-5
CASSPGTYNQPQHF
TGTGCCAGCTCCCCCGGGACATACAATCAGCCCCAGCATTTT
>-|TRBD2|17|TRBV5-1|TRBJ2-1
CASSLASSGSSWNEQFF
TGCGCCAGCAGCTTGGCCTCTAGCGGGAGTTCGTGGAATGAGCAGTTCTTC
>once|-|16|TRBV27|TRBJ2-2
CASSQRGYLNTGELFF
TGTGCCAGCAGTCAAAGGGGCTACTTGAACACCGGGGAGCTGTTTTTT